The clone carrying this TCR beta chain appeared a single time. The antigen is unknown. The data derive from a study of OX40 agonist ivuxolimab in advanced cancers. In the study overall: A male proportion of approximately 83% was recorded, with mean age around 55 years and range roughly 20 to 90.

Trimming left V 8 bases short and J 8 bases short, with 8 bases between. There are 10 residues in the CDR3. The germline V gene has CDR1 MNHNS and CDR2 SASEGT. The data were produced by immunoSEQ multiplex PCR, yet TCRdb's version contains in-frame clones alone and is incomplete. The table shows roughly 28,000 clones, with 70% to 80% occurring only once. Points from the study as a whole: Partly responding patients at 0.1-3.0 mg/kg showed some of the smallest clonal expansion. The authors did not determine the antigen specificity of the expanded peripheral T cells.

Samples were taken at baseline and on day 1 of cycles 4 and 7. The sequence was obtained from an adult with an advanced solid tumor such as melanoma, head and neck, liver or kidney cancer. The sequencing here drew on CD4+ or CD8+ T cells sorted from blood, taken in a trial of the OX40 agonist ivuxolimab. The V call is TRBV6-1, the J call TRBJ2-3; D uncertain. In DNA form, the CDR3 reads TGTGCCAGCTTATTGAGTACGCAGTATTTT. It yields the protein CASLLSTQYF.